The 6 T cell receptor beta chains below were found in one sample sequenced in a study of shared clonotypes between healthy human individuals. Profiling relied on immunoSEQ multiplex PCR, and the TCRdb table lists in-frame clones only, not all of them. The data contain about 1 million clones, roughly 80% of them singletons. The sequencing input was memory CD4+ T cells sorted from blood. This sample's subset: CD45RA-negative fraction. Source of these receptors: a man aged 18-30 years in good health.

This clone was seen more than once but under ten times. This sequence joins TRBV5-4 and TRBJ1-6; D is unclear. Germline CDR1 reads SGHNT; CDR2 reads YYREEE (reference sequence). CDR3 length: 14 residues. V was cut by 3 bases and J by 6 bases, with 10 bases left in between. The CDR3 here is CASSSDFFNSPLHF. The CDR3, as DNA: TGTGCCAGCAGCTCGGACTTCTTTAATTCACCCCTCCACTTT.

This clone has a single count. This chain uses TRBV5-4 with TRBJ2-1, with 12 bases matching TRBD2. This CDR3 spans 16 amino acids. Germline values: CDR1 SGHNT, CDR2 YYREEE (reference sequence). Germline trimming cut 3 bases from V and 3 bases from J; bases unmatched to any gene: 4. CDR3 nucleotide sequence: TGTGCCAGCAGCTCAAAGACTAGCGGGGGCTACAATGAGCAGTTCTTC. Translating gives CASSSKTSGGYNEQFF.

The chain is built from TRBV7-2 and TRBJ2-7; TRBD1 agrees at 9 bases. Germline V CDR1 and CDR2: SGHTA, FQGNSA. The CDR3 loop spans 14 amino acids. J lost 7 bases, V lost 3 bases, and 7 bases had no gene match. The CDR3 DNA reads as TGTGCCAGCAGCTTGTGGACAGGGGAGGGAGAGCAGTACTTC. It specifies CASSLWTGEGEQYF.

The chain uses TRBV7-8 and TRBJ2-1; 11 bases are shared with TRBD2. Germline V CDR1 and CDR2: SGHVS, FQNEAQ. The trim removed 1 base at V and 7 bases at J, leaving 3 bases unmatched. The CDR3 totals 15 residues. The CDR3 spells CASSLEPSGRNEQFF. CDR3 nucleotide sequence: TGTGCCAGCAGCTTAGAGCCTAGCGGGAGGAATGAGCAGTTCTTC.

The chain uses TRBV18 and TRBJ1-4; D perhaps matches TRBD1 (5 bases). Trimming pared 1 base from V and 8 bases from J, leaving 11 bases between. The CDR3 is 14 residues long. Per the germline V gene, CDR1 is KGHSH and CDR2 is LQKENI. The CDR3 DNA is TGTGCCAGCTCACCACGGGGTGACAGCGAAAAACTGTTTTTT. Its protein product is CASSPRGDSEKLFF.

This clone was recorded a few times. The chain is built from TRBV27 and TRBJ2-2, with TRBD1 as a possible D gene (6 bases). Germline V CDR1 and CDR2: MNHEY, SMNVEV (reference sequence). The length of the CDR3 is 14 residues. Trimming left V 9 bases short and J 4 bases short, with 15 bases between. CDR3 DNA: TGTGCCAGTAAGCTAGGGGGTGGCACCGGGGAGCTGTTTTTT. It yields the protein CASKLGGGTGELFF.